The sequence of this TCR beta chain was determined in a study of CD8 T cells in ankylosing spondylitis. Study-wide results and limits: Seemingly characteristic of ankylosing spondylitis blood was a TCR beta motif consisting of about 8 highly homologous variants.

CDR3 size: 17 residues. Germline values: CDR1 LNHNV, CDR2 YYDKDF (reference sequence). J gave up 3 bases and V 3 bases, and 10 bases lay outside the gene matches. MiXCR was run by TCRdb on the 5' RACE reads, yielding one entry per CDR3 protein. Of around 770,000 distinct CDR3 sequences in the sample, around a fifth were seen once. This clonotype was counted only a few times. Its antigen is still unknown. This TCR was sampled from a male donor with ankylosing spondylitis. This chain uses TRBV15 with TRBJ2-1, with 8 bases lining up with TRBD2. Sequencing was performed on blood, either unsorted or a sorted T cell fraction (not recorded which). The CDR3 DNA is TGTGCCACCAGCAGTCCGACGACTAGCGCCGACTACAATGAGCAGTTCTTC. This translates into CATSSPTTSADYNEQFF.